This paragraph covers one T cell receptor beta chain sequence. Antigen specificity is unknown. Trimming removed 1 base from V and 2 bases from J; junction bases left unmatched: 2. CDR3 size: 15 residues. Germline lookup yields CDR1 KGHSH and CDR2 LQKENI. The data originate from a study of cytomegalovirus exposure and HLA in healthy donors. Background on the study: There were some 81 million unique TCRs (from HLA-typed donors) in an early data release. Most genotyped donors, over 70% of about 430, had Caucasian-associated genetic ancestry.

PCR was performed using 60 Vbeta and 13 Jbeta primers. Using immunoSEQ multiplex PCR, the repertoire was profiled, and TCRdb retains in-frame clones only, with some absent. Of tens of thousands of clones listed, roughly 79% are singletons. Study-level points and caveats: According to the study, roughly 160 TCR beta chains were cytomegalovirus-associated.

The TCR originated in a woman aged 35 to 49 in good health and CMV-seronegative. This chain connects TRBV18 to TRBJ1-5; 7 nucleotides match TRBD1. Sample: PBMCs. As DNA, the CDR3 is TGTGCCAGCTCACCACTTCAGGGGGGCAATCAGCCCCAGCATTTT. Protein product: CASSPLQGGNQPQHF.